A single sample is the source of the 3 T cell receptor beta chains below, sequenced in a study of blood T cells in healthy people across ages. Together with a sample-barcoded 5' primer, a J-beta primer mix was included in a second PCR lasting about 6 to 11 cycles. TCRdb analysed the 5' RACE reads with MiXCR anew, one entry per CDR3 protein. The top ten hold under 8.5% of the sample, which has 1,500,000 or so distinct CDR3 sequences, approximately 59% seen once. Material for sequencing was blood. The receptor source for this set is a man aged 18 to 29 in good health.

This chain joins TRBV7-9 and TRBJ1-2; 9 positions match TRBD1. Per the germline V gene, CDR1 is SEHNR and CDR2 is FQNEAQ (reference sequence). The length of the CDR3 is 15 residues. V shed 5 bases and J 3 bases; nucleotides not matched to a gene: 7. CDR3 region: CASSHGTGSDYGYTF. The CDR3 nucleotides read TGTGCCAGCAGCCACGGGACAGGGTCGGACTATGGCTACACCTTC.

In DNA, the CDR3 is TGTGCCAGCAGTTTGTTGGGGGGGGCCACAGATACGCAGTATTTT. Amino acids: CASSLLGGATDTQYF. This chain uses TRBV12-3 or TRBV12-4 with TRBJ2-3; perhaps TRBD2 as D (7 bases). V lost 3 bases and J 2 bases, leaving 12 bases between the germline ends. The CDR3 is made up of 15 amino acids.

The chain uses TRBV6-6 and TRBJ1-5; D not resolved. The CDR3 is 14 amino acids. Trimming removed 6 bases from V and 5 bases from J, with 14 bases in between. Germline CDR1 reads MNHNY; CDR2 reads SVGAGI (reference sequence). CDR3 DNA: TGTGCCAGCAGCTTATACAAAGAAGATCAGCCCCAGCATTTT. Encoded protein: CASSLYKEDQPQHF.